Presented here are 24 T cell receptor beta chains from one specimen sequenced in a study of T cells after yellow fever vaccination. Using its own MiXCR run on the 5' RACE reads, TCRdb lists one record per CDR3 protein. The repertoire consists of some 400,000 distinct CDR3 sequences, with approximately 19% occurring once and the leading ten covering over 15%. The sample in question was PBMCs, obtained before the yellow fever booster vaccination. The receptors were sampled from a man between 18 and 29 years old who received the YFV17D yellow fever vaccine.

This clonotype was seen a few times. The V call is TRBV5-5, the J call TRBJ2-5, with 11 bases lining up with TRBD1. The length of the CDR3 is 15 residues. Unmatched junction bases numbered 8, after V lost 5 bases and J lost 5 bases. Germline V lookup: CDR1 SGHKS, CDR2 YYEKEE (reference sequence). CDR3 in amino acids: CASRARDRGFETQYF. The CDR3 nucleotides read TGTGCCAGCAGAGCCCGGGACAGGGGGTTCGAGACCCAGTACTTC. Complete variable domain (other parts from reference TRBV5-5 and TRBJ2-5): DAGVTQSPTHLIKTRGQQVTLRCSPISGHKSVSWYQQVLGQGPQFIFQYYEKEERGRGNFPDRFSARQFPNYSSELNVNALLLGDSALYLCASRARDRGFETQYFGPGTRLLVL.

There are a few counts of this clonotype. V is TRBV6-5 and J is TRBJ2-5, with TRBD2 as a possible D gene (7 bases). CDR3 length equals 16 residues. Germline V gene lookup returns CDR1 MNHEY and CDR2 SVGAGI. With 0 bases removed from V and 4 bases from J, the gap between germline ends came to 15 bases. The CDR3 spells CASSYSSSGGPETQYF. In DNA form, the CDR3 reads TGTGCCAGCAGTTACTCGAGTTCGGGGGGCCCAGAGACCCAGTACTTC.

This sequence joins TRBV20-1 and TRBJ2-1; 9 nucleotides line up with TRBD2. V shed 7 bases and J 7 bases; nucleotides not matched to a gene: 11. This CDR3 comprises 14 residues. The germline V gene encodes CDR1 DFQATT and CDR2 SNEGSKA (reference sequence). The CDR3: CSVRGGGAVNEQFF. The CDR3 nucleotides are TGCAGTGTTCGGGGCGGGGGGGCCGTTAATGAGCAGTTCTTC.

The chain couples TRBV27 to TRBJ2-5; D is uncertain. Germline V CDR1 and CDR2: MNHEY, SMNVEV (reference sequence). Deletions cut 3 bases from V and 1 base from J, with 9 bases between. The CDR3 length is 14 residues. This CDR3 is CASSFAPSQETQYF. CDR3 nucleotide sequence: TGTGCCAGCAGTTTCGCGCCTTCCCAAGAGACCCAGTACTTC.

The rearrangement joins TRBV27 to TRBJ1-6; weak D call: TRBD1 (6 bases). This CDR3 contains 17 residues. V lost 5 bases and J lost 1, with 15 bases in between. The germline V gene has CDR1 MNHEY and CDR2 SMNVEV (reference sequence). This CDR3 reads CASSPSGRGSYNSPLHF. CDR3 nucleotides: TGTGCCAGCAGTCCCTCCGGAAGGGGGTCCTATAATTCACCCCTCCACTTT.

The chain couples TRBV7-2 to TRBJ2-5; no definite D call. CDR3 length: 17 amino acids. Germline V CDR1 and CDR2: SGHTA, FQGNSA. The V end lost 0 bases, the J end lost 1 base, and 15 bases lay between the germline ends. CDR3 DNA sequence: TGTGCCAGCAGCTTAGCGCGCGCCTTGACGGGCCAAGAGACCCAGTACTTC. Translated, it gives CASSLARALTGQETQYF.

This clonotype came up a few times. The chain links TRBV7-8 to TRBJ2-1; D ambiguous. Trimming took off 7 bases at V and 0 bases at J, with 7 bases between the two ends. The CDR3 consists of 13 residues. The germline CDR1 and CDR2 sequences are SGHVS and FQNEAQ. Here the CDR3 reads CASTVSSYNEQFF. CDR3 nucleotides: TGTGCCAGCACGGTCTCCTCCTACAATGAGCAGTTCTTC.

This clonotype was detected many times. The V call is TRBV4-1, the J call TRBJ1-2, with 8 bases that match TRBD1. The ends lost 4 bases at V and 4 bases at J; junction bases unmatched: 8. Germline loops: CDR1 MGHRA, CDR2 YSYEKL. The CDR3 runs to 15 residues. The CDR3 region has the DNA TGCGCCAGCAGCCTCACCGACAGGGGACGCTATGGCTACACCTTC. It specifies CASSLTDRGRYGYTF.

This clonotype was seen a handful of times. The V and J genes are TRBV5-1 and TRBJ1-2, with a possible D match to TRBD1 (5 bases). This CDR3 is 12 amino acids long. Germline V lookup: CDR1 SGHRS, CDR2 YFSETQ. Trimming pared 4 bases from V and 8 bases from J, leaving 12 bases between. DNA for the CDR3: TGCGCCAGCAGCGCTAGGGGTAACGGCTACACCTTC. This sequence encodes CASSARGNGYTF.

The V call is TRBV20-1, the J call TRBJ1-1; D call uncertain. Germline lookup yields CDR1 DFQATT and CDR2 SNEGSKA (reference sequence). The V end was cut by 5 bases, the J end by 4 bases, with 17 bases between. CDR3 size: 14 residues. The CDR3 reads CSAPRRGEATEAFF. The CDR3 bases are TGCAGTGCTCCCCGCCGCGGGGAGGCCACTGAAGCTTTCTTT.

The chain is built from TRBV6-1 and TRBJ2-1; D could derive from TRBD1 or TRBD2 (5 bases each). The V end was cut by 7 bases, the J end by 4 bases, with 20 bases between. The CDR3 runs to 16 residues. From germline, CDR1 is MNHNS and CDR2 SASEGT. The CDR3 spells CASTEDSPEGYNEQFF. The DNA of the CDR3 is TGTGCCAGCACCGAGGACTCTCCTGAGGGGTACAATGAGCAGTTCTTC.

CDR3 sequence (DNA): TGTGCCAGCAGCTTAGTAGCGGGGAGGACAGATACGCAGTATTTT. This gives the protein CASSLVAGRTDTQYF. V usage is TRBV7-2 and J usage is TRBJ2-3; 8 bases are a match to TRBD2. CDR1 is SGHTA and CDR2 is FQGNSA in the germline V gene. The CDR3 is 15 residues long. The V segment lost 1 base and the J segment 3 bases; nucleotides outside the gene matches: 3.

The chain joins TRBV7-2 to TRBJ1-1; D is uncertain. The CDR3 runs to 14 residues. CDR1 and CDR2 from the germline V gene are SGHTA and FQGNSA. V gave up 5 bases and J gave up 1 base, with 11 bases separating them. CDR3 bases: TGTGCCAGCAGCCATACGGTAGGGAACACTGAAGCTTTCTTT. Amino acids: CASSHTVGNTEAFF.

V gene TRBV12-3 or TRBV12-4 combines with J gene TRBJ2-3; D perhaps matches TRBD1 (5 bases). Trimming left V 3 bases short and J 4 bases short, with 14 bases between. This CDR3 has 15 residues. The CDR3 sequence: CASSFIAGKADTQYF. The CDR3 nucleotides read TGTGCCAGCAGTTTCATTGCAGGGAAGGCAGATACGCAGTATTTT.

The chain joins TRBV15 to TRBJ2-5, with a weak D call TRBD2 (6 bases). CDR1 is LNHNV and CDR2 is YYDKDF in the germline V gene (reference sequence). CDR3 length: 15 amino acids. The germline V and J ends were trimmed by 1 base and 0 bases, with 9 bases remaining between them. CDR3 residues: CATSRASGDQETQYF. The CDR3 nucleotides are TGTGCCACCAGCAGAGCCTCGGGAGACCAAGAGACCCAGTACTTC.

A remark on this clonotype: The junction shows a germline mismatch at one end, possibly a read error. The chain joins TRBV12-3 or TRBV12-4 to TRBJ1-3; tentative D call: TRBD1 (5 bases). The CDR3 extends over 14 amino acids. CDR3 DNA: TGTGCCGGACGACCGACAGCTGCTGGATACACCATATATTTT. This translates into CAGRPTAAGYTIYF.

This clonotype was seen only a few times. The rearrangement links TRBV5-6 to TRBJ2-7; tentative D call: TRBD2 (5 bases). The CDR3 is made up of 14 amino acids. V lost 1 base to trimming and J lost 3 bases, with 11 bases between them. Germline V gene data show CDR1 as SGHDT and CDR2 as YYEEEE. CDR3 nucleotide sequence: TGTGCCAGCAGCTTGTACGACGGAGGCTACGAGCAGTACGTC. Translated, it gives CASSLYDGGYEQYV.

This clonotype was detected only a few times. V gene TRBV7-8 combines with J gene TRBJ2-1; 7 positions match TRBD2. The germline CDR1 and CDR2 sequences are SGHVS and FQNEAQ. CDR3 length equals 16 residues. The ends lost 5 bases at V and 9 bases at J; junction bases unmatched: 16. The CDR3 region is CASSTRPAGTSTEQFF. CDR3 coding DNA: TGTGCCAGCAGCACGCGACCAGCGGGAACGAGCACTGAGCAGTTCTTC.

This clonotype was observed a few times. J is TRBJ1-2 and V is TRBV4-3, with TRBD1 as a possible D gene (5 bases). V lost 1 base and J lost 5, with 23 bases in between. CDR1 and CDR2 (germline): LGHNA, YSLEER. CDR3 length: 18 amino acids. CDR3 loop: CASSQVRRGQGSWYGYTF. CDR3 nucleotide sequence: TGCGCCAGCAGCCAAGTTCGTCGTGGGCAGGGATCGTGGTATGGCTACACCTTC.

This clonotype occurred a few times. The CDR3 loop is CASSPDRDYTGELFF. The DNA for the CDR3 is TGTGCCAGCAGCCCAGACAGGGATTACACCGGGGAGCTGTTTTTT. This chain uses TRBV5-6 with TRBJ2-2; 7 nucleotides align to TRBD1. The CDR3 loop spans 15 amino acids. Germline V gene data show CDR1 as SGHDT and CDR2 as YYEEEE. The V gene end was trimmed by 4 bases and the J gene end by 3 bases; junction bases not matched to a gene: 6.

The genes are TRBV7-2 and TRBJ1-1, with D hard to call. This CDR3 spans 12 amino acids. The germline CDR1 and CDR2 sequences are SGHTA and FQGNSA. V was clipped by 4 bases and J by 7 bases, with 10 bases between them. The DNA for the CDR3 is TGTGCCAGCAGCTCCTCGACAAGTGAAGCTTTCTTT. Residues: CASSSSTSEAFF.

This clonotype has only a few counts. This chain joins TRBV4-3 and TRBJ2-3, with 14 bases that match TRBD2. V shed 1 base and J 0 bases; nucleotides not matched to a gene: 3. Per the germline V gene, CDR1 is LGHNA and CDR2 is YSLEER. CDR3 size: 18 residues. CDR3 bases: TGCGCCAGCAGCCAAGGACTAGCGGGGGGGCCTAGCACAGATACGCAGTATTTT. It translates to CASSQGLAGGPSTDTQYF.

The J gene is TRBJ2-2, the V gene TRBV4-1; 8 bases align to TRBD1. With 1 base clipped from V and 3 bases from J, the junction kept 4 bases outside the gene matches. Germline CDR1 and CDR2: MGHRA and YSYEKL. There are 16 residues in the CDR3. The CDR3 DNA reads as TGCGCCAGCAGCCAAGGCGGGACAGGCTACACCGGGGAGCTGTTTTTT. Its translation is CASSQGGTGYTGELFF.

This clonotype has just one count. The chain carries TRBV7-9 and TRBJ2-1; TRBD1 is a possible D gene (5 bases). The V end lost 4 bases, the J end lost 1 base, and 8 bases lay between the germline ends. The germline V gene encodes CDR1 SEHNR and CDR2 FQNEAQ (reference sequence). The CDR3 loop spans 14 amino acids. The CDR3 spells CASSSDRSYNEQFF. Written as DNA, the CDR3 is TGTGCCAGCAGCTCAGACAGATCCTACAATGAGCAGTTCTTC. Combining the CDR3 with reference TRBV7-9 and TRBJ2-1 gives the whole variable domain DTGVSQNPRHKITKRGQNVTFRCDPISEHNRLYWYRQTLGQGPEFLTYFQNEAQLEKSRLLSDRFSAERPKGSFSTLEIQRTEQGDSAMYLCASSSDRSYNEQFFGPGTRLTVL.